The present entry profiles one T cell receptor (beta chain) with its context. Its antigen is not identified. It was with 60 Vbeta and 13 Jbeta primers that the PCR ran. Produced via immunoSEQ multiplex PCR; TCRdb's table is partial and in-frame only. Of 100,000 to 150,000 clones in the sample, around 65% were seen once. Germline CDR1 reads SEHNR; CDR2 reads FQNEAQ (reference sequence). CDR3 length equals 15 residues. V lost 5 bases, J lost 8 bases, and 8 bases stayed unmatched. The data are from a study of cytomegalovirus exposure and HLA in healthy donors. Overall study results and limits: Owing to their indistinguishability, certain V segments, notably TRBV6-2 and TRBV6-3, were excluded.

This chain connects TRBV7-9 to TRBJ1-4, with 10 bases that match TRBD1. Source material: PBMCs. The origin of this receptor is a man aged 18 to 30 in good health and CMV-seronegative. The CDR3 coding sequence is TGTGCCAGCAGCCCTTCGGGACAGGGGAGGGAAAAACTGTTTTTT. The encoded protein is CASSPSGQGREKLFF.